The 16 T cell receptor beta chains below all came from one sample that was sequenced in a study of response to subunit inactivated influenza vaccine. One entry per CDR3 protein results from TCRdb running MiXCR on the RT-PCR reads. This table has a few hundred thousand distinct CDR3 sequences, more than 9% appearing once. The input for sequencing was non-naive T cells sorted from PBMCs, taken approximately 15 days before vaccination. These receptors were taken from a man aged 50-60 years who received an inactivated influenza vaccine.

The sample holds many counts of this clonotype. The chain combines TRBV20-1 with TRBJ2-7; 8 bases line up with TRBD1. This CDR3 has 13 amino acids. V trimming: 0 bases; J trimming: 11 bases; junction bases outside the gene matches: 9. Germline V gene data show CDR1 as DFQATT and CDR2 as SNEGSKA (reference sequence). The CDR3 loop is CSARDPAGGLEYF. In DNA form, the CDR3 reads TGCAGTGCTAGAGATCCGGCAGGGGGCTTGGAGTACTTC.

This clonotype was observed a few times. The chain has TRBV2 and TRBJ2-1, with TRBD1 matching over 7 bases. The germline V gene encodes CDR1 SNHLY and CDR2 FYNNEI. CDR3 length equals 12 residues. V lost 9 bases, J lost 8 bases, and 7 bases stayed unmatched. Here the CDR3 DNA reads TGTGCCAGGGGAACAGGGGATGATGAGCAGTTCTTC. Residues: CARGTGDDEQFF.

In this sample, this clonotype turned up many times. V and J are TRBV30 and TRBJ1-2, with 8 positions matching TRBD1. Germline values: CDR1 GTSNPN, CDR2 SVGIG (reference sequence). V dropped 7 bases and J dropped 1; count of bases not matched to a gene: 5. This CDR3 has 13 residues. The CDR3 coding sequence is TGTGCCTTAGACAGGGGTTTTAACTATGGCTACACCTTC. Its translation: CALDRGFNYGYTF.

With respect to this clonotype: Being one base from a much bigger clone, this may be a read error. The rearrangement joins TRBV20-1 to TRBJ1-2, with 9 nucleotides matching TRBD1. Germline V gene data show CDR1 as DFQATT and CDR2 as SNEGSKA (reference sequence). Unmatched junction bases numbered 17, after V lost 5 bases and J lost 7 bases. The CDR3 is 16 residues long. The CDR3 DNA reads TGCAGTGCTCAAACCTCCTTTACCGGGACAGGGTTTGGCTACACCTTC. This encodes CSAQTSFTGTGFGYTF.

This clonotype was observed a handful of times. The chain couples TRBV15 to TRBJ2-3; 9 bases align to TRBD1. Germline V gives CDR1 LNHNV, CDR2 YYDKDF (reference sequence). Unmatched junction bases numbered 18, after V lost 6 bases and J lost 2 bases. The CDR3 has 19 residues. The CDR3 region has the DNA TGTGCCACCAGTACCCGGGACAGGGTTACGGGGACCTCCACAGATACGCAGTATTTT. Translated, it gives CATSTRDRVTGTSTDTQYF. Variable domain in full (rest from reference TRBV15 and TRBJ2-3): DAMVIQNPRYQVTQFGKPVTLSCSQTLNHNVMYWYQQKSSQAPKLLFHYYDKDFNNEADTPDNFQSRRPNTSFCFLDIRSPGLGDTAMYLCATSTRDRVTGTSTDTQYFGPGTRLTVL.

This clonotype was observed a few times. This chain joins TRBV11-2 and TRBJ2-2; the D gene is possibly TRBD1 (5 bases). Deletions cut 5 bases from V and 1 base from J, with 11 bases between. The CDR3 is 15 amino acids. Germline-derived CDR1 and CDR2 are SGHAT and FQNNGV. The CDR3 here is CASSLRQQNTGELFF. The CDR3 coding sequence is TGTGCCAGCAGCCTCAGACAGCAGAACACCGGGGAGCTGTTTTTT.

The chain uses TRBV14 and TRBJ2-3; the D call may be TRBD1 or TRBD2 (6 bases each). Germline V gene sequence: CDR1 SGHDN, CDR2 FVKESK. V was trimmed by 5 bases and J by 10 bases, leaving 19 bases between them. This CDR3 has 14 amino acids. DNA for the CDR3: TGTGCCAGCAGCAAAGTCGGGGGCCCCGGACCGCAGTATTTT. Translated: CASSKVGGPGPQYF.

The chain couples TRBV2 to TRBJ1-6; 8 bases agree with TRBD1. The CDR3 loop spans 14 amino acids. Germline loops: CDR1 SNHLY, CDR2 FYNNEI. With V trimmed by 5 bases and J by 9 bases, 6 bases remained unmatched. The CDR3 DNA follows: TGTGCCAGCAGTCCCAGGGGGCAGAGTTCACCCCTCCACTTT. Residues: CASSPRGQSSPLHF.

In its sample, this clonotype ranks as medium-sized. V is TRBV20-1 and J is TRBJ2-3, with TRBD2 matching 8 bases. V was pared by 3 bases and J by 2 bases, with 7 bases of the junction left unmatched. The germline CDR1 and CDR2 sequences are DFQATT and SNEGSKA (reference sequence). The CDR3 runs 15 residues. CDR3 nucleotides: TGCAGTGCTAGTATTAGCGGGGAATTCACAGATACGCAGTATTTT. This sequence encodes CSASISGEFTDTQYF.

A word on this clonotype: Germline is not matched at one junction end, which may reflect a read error. This chain connects TRBV20-1 to TRBJ2-7; TRBD2 agrees at 9 bases. The CDR3 is 15 residues long. Germline CDR1 DFQATT, CDR2 SNEGSKA (reference sequence). This CDR3 reads CTASNRAGGDHEQYF. Here the CDR3 DNA reads TGCACTGCTTCAAATCGGGCGGGAGGGGACCACGAGCAGTACTTC.

This chain connects TRBV20-1 to TRBJ2-6; D is possibly TRBD1 (6 bases). In germline, CDR1 is DFQATT, CDR2 SNEGSKA (reference sequence). The CDR3 spans 17 residues. V was trimmed by 7 bases and J by 9 bases, leaving 28 bases between them. The CDR3 nucleotides are TGCAGTGACAGCAACCGACAGGTTTCGGGTAACGGCAACGTCCTGACTTTC. Amino acid sequence: CSDSNRQVSGNGNVLTF.

In the case of this clonotype: Sequence at one end of the junction differs from germline and may be a read error. This sequence joins TRBV7-7 and TRBJ2-7, with a weak D call TRBD2 (5 bases). The CDR3 runs 14 residues. The germline CDR1 and CDR2 sequences are SSHAT and FNYEAQ (reference sequence). The CDR3, as DNA: TGTGCCAGCAGCTTAAACATAGGGAGCTACAAGCAGTACTTC. Translating gives CASSLNIGSYKQYF.

This clonotype turned up a few times. V and J are TRBV4-2 and TRBJ2-4; possible D gene TRBD2, 5 bases. This CDR3 is 14 amino acids long. V lost 0 bases and J lost 9, with 12 bases in between. Germline loops: CDR1 LGHNA, CDR2 YNFKEQ. This CDR3 reads CASSQDEGAGIQYF. The CDR3 nucleotides are TGTGCCAGCAGCCAAGATGAGGGAGCCGGCATTCAGTACTTC.

The chain couples TRBV20-1 to TRBJ2-7; D is unclear. Germline assignment: CDR1 DFQATT and CDR2 SNEGSKA (reference sequence). Deletions cut 1 base from V and 3 bases from J, with 7 bases between. This CDR3 is 12 amino acids long. CDR3 nucleotides: TGCAGTGCTAGAGCCGTGCTCTACGAGCAGTACTTC. It specifies CSARAVLYEQYF.

This clonotype has a handful of counts. This chain links TRBV5-6 with TRBJ2-1, with D unresolved. Germline V gene data show CDR1 as SGHDT and CDR2 as YYEEEE. V was trimmed by 0 bases and J by 10 bases, leaving 5 bases between them. The CDR3 is 11 residues long. CDR3 sequence reads: CASSLGREQFF. DNA for the CDR3: TGTGCCAGCAGCTTGGGGCGGGAGCAGTTCTTC.

This clonotype appeared a few times. The V and J genes are TRBV9 and TRBJ2-1; D ambiguous. The CDR3 has 12 residues. Germline loops: CDR1 SGDLS, CDR2 YYNGEE. The V end was cut by 3 bases, the J end by 5 bases, with 6 bases between. The CDR3 nucleotides read TGTGCCAGCAGCGCAACAGACAATGAGCAGTTCTTC. Its translation: CASSATDNEQFF.